A selection of T cell receptor beta chains follows, all from one sample in a study of T cell repertoires in cytomegalovirus infection. Their antigen targets remain unknown. A single record per CDR3 protein comes from TCRdb applying MiXCR to the reads. In the table there are 550,000 to 700,000 distinct CDR3 sequences, almost 40% of which are singletons. The material sequenced was cultured PBMCs, taken from culture after CMV antigen stimulation. Every receptor here comes from a human donor in good health (CMV status not recorded). Some clones in this sample may be carry-over from other donors' samples. CDR3s include the opening cysteine and the closing phenylalanine or tryptophan. A D gene is named only where the DNA matches it firmly. The size entry is marked missing in some rows and otherwise reads once, few, many or a size class.

j_gene,d_gene,v_gene,abundance,CDR3nt,CDR3aa
TRBJ2-1,NA,TRBV7-9,few,TGTGCCAGCAGCTCAACGGGTGAGCAGTTCTTC,CASSSTGEQFF
TRBJ1-3,NA,TRBV7-4,NA,TGTGCCAGCAGTGGGGGGGTTACGATCTCTGGAAACACCATATATTTT,CASSGGVTISGNTIYF
TRBJ1-5,NA,TRBV19,NA,TGTGCCAGCCGGGGGCAGCCCCAGCATTTT,CASRGQPQHF
TRBJ2-3,NA,TRBV6-1,NA,TGTGTCAGCAGTGAGATCGCGTACACAGATACGCAGTATTTT,CVSSEIAYTDTQYF
TRBJ2-3,NA,TRBV7-8,many,TGTGCCAGCAGGACGTCCGGAGGGAGCCCAGATACGCAGTATTTT,CASRTSGGSPDTQYF
TRBJ2-7,TRBD2,TRBV11-2,NA,TGTGCCAGCAGCTCCGGTTGGACGGGAGGCTACGAGCAGTACTTC,CASSSGWTGGYEQYF
TRBJ2-2,TRBD2,TRBV27,NA,TGTGCCAGCAGTTTCCTAGCGGGGGGTGGCACCGGGGAGCTGTTTTTT,CASSFLAGGGTGELFF
TRBJ2-3,TRBD2,TRBV7-2,few,TGTGCCAGCAGCTTAGTAGCGGGAGGGCCAGATACGCAGTATTTT,CASSLVAGGPDTQYF
TRBJ1-4,TRBD1,TRBV2,NA,TGTGCCAGCAGTTCCTCGACGGACAGGAGAAATGAAAAACTGTTTTTT,CASSSSTDRRNEKLFF
TRBJ2-7,TRBD1,TRBV12-3/TRBV12-4,NA,TGTGCCAGCACCCTGGGACAGTACGAGCAGTACTTC,CASTLGQYEQYF
TRBJ2-2,NA,TRBV15,NA,TGTGCCACCAGCAGAGATCGAGGGGCGAACACCGGGAAGCTGTTTTTT,CATSRDRGANTGKLFF
TRBJ1-4,NA,TRBV7-6,few,TGTGCCAGCAGCTTCTCGGGGATTGAAAAACTGTTTTTT,CASSFSGIEKLFF
TRBJ2-7,NA,TRBV6-6,NA,TGTGCCAGCAAGACACGAGGAGTGACCTACGAGCAGTACTTC,CASKTRGVTYEQYF
TRBJ2-5,NA,TRBV7-2,NA,TGTGCCAGCAGCACGAGCCCGCACCAAGAGACCCAGTACTTC,CASSTSPHQETQYF
TRBJ2-1,NA,TRBV7-6,few,TGTGCCAGCAGCTTAGTTTCCACAGGCTGGGACAATGAGCAGTTCTTC,CASSLVSTGWDNEQFF
TRBJ2-1,TRBD2,TRBV11-2,NA,TGTGCCAGCAGGGGGGGACTACCCAAGCAGTTCTTC,CASRGGLPKQFF
TRBJ1-2,NA,TRBV12-3/TRBV12-4,NA,TGTGCCAGCAGTTATGGGCTAACCGGGAGCTATGGCTACACCTTC,CASSYGLTGSYGYTF
TRBJ1-6,TRBD1,TRBV27,NA,TGTGCCAGCAGTTCGAACAGGGGACTTTCACCCCTCCACTTT,CASSSNRGLSPLHF
TRBJ1-1,TRBD1,TRBV6-1,NA,TGTGCCAGCAGTGATGGACAGGGAGCCACTGAAGCTTTCTTT,CASSDGQGATEAFF
TRBJ2-4,TRBD2,TRBV7-4,NA,TGTGCCAGCAGCTTCGGACAGGAATTGACTAGCGGGGGGGCCAAGGTCAAAAACATTCAGTACTTC,CASSFGQELTSGGAKVKNIQYF
TRBJ1-2,TRBD1,TRBV19,NA,TGTGCCAGTAGTCCAGGACAGGGTACCGGCTACACCTTC,CASSPGQGTGYTF
TRBJ1-1,NA,TRBV12-3/TRBV12-4,few,TGTGCCAGCAGTTTATACGTCCGGGGAGAAGCTTTCTTT,CASSLYVRGEAFF
TRBJ2-1,TRBD1,TRBV6-6,once,TGTGCCAGCAGTGAGGAAATTTACAGGGGCCAAAACCAGTTCTTC,CASSEEIYRGQNQFF
TRBJ2-7,NA,TRBV15,NA,TGTGCCACCAGCAGCCCAAGGGGCCCCTACGAGCAGTACTTC,CATSSPRGPYEQYF
TRBJ2-7,TRBD2,TRBV7-2,many,TGTGCCAGCAGCTTAGTCGGTAGCGGGGGGTACGAGCAGTACTTC,CASSLVGSGGYEQYF
TRBJ2-7,NA,TRBV11-2,NA,TGTGCCAGCAGCCCCCTTAAGGGACTCTACGAGCAGTACTTC,CASSPLKGLYEQYF
TRBJ1-1,TRBD1,TRBV6-2/TRBV6-3,few,TGTGCCAGCAGTTACTCCGGACAGGGGTACACTGAAGCTTTCTTT,CASSYSGQGYTEAFF
TRBJ2-2,TRBD1,TRBV11-3,few,TGTGCCAGCAGCTTAGATTGGGACAGGACGAACACCGGGGAGCTGTTTTTT,CASSLDWDRTNTGELFF
TRBJ2-1,TRBD2,TRBV28,NA,TGTGCCAGCAGATCACTAGCGGGGGACTCCTACAATGAGCAGTTCTTC,CASRSLAGDSYNEQFF
TRBJ1-1,NA,TRBV7-8,NA,TGTGCCAGCAGCGCGGGATCCATGAACACTGAAGCTTTCTTT,CASSAGSMNTEAFF
TRBJ1-3,NA,TRBV7-3,NA,TGTGCCAGCAGCCCCAATTCGGGAGGGGCCCTCGGAAACACCATATATTTT,CASSPNSGGALGNTIYF
TRBJ2-3,TRBD2,TRBV15,NA,TGTGCCACCAGCAGAGATCTTGGGTCTAGCGGCAACACAGATACGCAGTATTTT,CATSRDLGSSGNTDTQYF
TRBJ1-6,TRBD1,TRBV20-1,NA,TGCAGTGCTAGAACATCCGGGACAGGTCTCGCCAGGGGTTCACCCCTCCACTTT,CSARTSGTGLARGSPLHF
TRBJ2-5,NA,TRBV18,NA,TGTGCCAGCTCACCACCGAGCAGAAAAGAGACCCAGTACTTC,CASSPPSRKETQYF
TRBJ1-1,NA,TRBV12-5,NA,TGTGCTAGTGGCAACAGGGCAGTGACGAACACTGAAGCTTTCTTT,CASGNRAVTNTEAFF
TRBJ1-4,NA,TRBV28,NA,TGTGCCAGCAGTTCAAACCGGGATGCAACTAATGAAAAACTGTTTTTT,CASSSNRDATNEKLFF
TRBJ2-1,TRBD1,TRBV6-1,few,TGTGCCAGCAGTTGGACAGGCCCAAGCTCCTACAATGAGCAGTTCTTC,CASSWTGPSSYNEQFF
TRBJ2-7,NA,TRBV7-4,few,TGTGCCAGCAGCTCGTACCGGGGTCCGCACGAGCAGTACTTC,CASSSYRGPHEQYF
TRBJ1-1,NA,TRBV7-2,NA,TGTGCCAGCAGCTTAGACTACCGGAGGAGGCACACTGAAGCTTTCTTT,CASSLDYRRRHTEAFF
TRBJ2-3,NA,TRBV28,NA,TGTGCCAGCAGTTTTCAGGGGAAGGGCACAGATACGCAGTATTTT,CASSFQGKGTDTQYF
TRBJ1-1,NA,TRBV2,NA,TGTGCCAGCAGTGGGGAGAGGGGGTTTACTGAAGCTTTCTTT,CASSGERGFTEAFF
TRBJ2-2,NA,TRBV6-2/TRBV6-3,NA,TGTGCCAGCAGCCCGACTAGCAGGGGAACCGGGGAGCTGTTTTTT,CASSPTSRGTGELFF
TRBJ1-1,NA,TRBV6-6,NA,TGTGCCAGCACTTCGAGAGGGAACACTGAAGCTTTCTTT,CASTSRGNTEAFF
TRBJ2-3,NA,TRBV7-2,NA,TGTGCCAGCAGAACGTTCCTAGATTTAGATACGCAGTATTTT,CASRTFLDLDTQYF
TRBJ2-7,NA,TRBV7-2,NA,TGTGCCAGCAGCACGAGGGGGGGCGAGCAGTACTTC,CASSTRGGEQYF
TRBJ1-1,TRBD1,TRBV6-2/TRBV6-3,NA,TGTGCCAGCAGTCCCGGGACAGGGGTTTTCTTT,CASSPGTGVFF
TRBJ2-2,TRBD2,TRBV3-1,NA,TGTGCCAGCAGCCCCCGGCCCAGCGGGAGTCCCGGGGAGCTGTTTTTT,CASSPRPSGSPGELFF
TRBJ1-5,NA,TRBV7-2,many,TGTGCCAGCAGCTTGTTCGGGGCCGATCAGCCCCAGCATTTT,CASSLFGADQPQHF
TRBJ2-1,NA,TRBV18,NA,TGTGCCAGCTCCCTCTTGGGGGGAAGGGTGAAGGAGCAGTTCTTC,CASSLLGGRVKEQFF
TRBJ1-5,TRBD1,TRBV15,NA,TGTGCCACCAGCAGAGACAGGGGGCGAAGTCAGCCCCAGCATTTT,CATSRDRGRSQPQHF
TRBJ2-7,TRBD1,TRBV7-6,NA,TGTGCCAGCAGCCCCAGACAGGGGGTTACCTACGAGCAGTACTTC,CASSPRQGVTYEQYF
TRBJ2-5,NA,TRBV7-2,few,TGTGCCAGCAGCTTTTCGGCAGCCCAAGAGACCCAGTACTTC,CASSFSAAQETQYF
TRBJ2-7,NA,TRBV7-9,few,TGTGCCTCAGGGTCAGGAAACGACCCTGGACTTTACGAGCAGTACTTC,CASGSGNDPGLYEQYF
TRBJ2-7,NA,TRBV7-9,NA,TGTGCCAGCAGCTCGTATTCCGGCTACGAGCAGTACTTC,CASSSYSGYEQYF
TRBJ2-1,TRBD2,TRBV7-6,many,TGTGCCAGCAGCGATAATAGCGGGTTTTCCTACAATGAGCAGTTCTTC,CASSDNSGFSYNEQFF
TRBJ2-5,TRBD2,TRBV12-3/TRBV12-4,few,TGTGCCAGCAGTTTCGGGGGGGACGGAAAGACCCAGTACTTC,CASSFGGDGKTQYF
TRBJ2-3,NA,TRBV12-3/TRBV12-4,few,TGTGCCAGCAGTTACAAATATACGCAGTATTTT,CASSYKYTQYF
TRBJ1-5,NA,TRBV18,NA,TGTGCCAGCTCCGGGACGAGGGATCAGCCCCAGCATTTT,CASSGTRDQPQHF
TRBJ1-6,NA,TRBV7-8,few,TGTGCCAGCAGCTTTCCCCTTGCAGGGGCGGATTCACCCCTCCACTTT,CASSFPLAGADSPLHF
TRBJ2-1,TRBD2,TRBV2,few,TGTGCCAGCCCCTTGGTAGCGGGGGGGGACAATGAGCAGTTCTTC,CASPLVAGGDNEQFF